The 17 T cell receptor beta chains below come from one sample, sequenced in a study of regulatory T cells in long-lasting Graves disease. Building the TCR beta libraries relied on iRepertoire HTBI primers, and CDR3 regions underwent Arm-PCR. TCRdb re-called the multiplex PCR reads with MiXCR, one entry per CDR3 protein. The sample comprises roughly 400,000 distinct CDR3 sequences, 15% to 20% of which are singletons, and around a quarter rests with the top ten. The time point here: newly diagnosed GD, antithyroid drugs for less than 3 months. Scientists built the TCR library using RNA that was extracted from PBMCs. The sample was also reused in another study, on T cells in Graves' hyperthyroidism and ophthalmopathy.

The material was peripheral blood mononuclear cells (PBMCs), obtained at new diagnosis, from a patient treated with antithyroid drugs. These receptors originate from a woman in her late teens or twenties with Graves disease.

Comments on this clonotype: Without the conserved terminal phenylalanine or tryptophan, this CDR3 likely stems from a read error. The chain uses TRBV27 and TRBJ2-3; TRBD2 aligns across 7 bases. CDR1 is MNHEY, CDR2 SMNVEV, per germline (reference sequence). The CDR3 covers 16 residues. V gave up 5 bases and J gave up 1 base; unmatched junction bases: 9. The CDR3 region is CASSEWGGVGTDTQYL. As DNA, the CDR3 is TGTGCCAGCAGTGAATGGGGAGGGGTCGGCACAGATACGCAGTATTTG.

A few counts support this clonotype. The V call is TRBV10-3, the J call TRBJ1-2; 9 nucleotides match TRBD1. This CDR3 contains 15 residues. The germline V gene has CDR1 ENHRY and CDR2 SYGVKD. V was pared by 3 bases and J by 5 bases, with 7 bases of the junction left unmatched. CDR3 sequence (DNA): TGTGCCATCAGTGATAAACCCGGGACAGGGTATGGCTACACCTTC. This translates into CAISDKPGTGYGYTF.

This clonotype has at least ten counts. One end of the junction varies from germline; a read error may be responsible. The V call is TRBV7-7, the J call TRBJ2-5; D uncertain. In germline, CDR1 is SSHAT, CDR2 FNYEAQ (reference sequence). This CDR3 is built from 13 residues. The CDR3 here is CASSLAGSETQYF. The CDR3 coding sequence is TGTGCTAGCAGCTTGGCAGGATCAGAGACCCAGTACTTC.

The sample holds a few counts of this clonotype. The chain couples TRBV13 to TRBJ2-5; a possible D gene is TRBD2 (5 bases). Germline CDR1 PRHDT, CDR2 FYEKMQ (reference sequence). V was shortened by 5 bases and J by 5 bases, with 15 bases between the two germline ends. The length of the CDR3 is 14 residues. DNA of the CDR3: TGTGCCAGCAGCAAGGACTTGAAGGTTGAGACCCAGTACTTC. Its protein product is CASSKDLKVETQYF.

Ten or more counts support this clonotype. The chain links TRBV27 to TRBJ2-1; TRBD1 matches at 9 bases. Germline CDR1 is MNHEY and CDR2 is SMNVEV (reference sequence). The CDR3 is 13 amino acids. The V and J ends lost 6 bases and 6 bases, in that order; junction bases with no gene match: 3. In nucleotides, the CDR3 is TGTGCCAGCAGAGGACAGGGGATCAATGAGCAGTTCTTC. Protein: CASRGQGINEQFF.

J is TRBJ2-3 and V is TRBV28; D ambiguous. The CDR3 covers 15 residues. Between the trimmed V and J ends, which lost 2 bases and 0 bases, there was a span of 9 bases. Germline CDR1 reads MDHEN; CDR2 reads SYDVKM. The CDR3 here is CASSLVILSTDTQYF. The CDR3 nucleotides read TGTGCCAGCAGTTTAGTGATTCTGAGCACAGATACGCAGTATTTT.

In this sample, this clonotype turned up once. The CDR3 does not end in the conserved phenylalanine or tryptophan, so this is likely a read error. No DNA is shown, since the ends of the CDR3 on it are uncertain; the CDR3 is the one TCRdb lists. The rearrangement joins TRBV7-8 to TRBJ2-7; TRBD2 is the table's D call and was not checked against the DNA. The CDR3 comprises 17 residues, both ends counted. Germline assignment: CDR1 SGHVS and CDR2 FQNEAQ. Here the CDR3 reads CASSLGALTSGSHEEYL.

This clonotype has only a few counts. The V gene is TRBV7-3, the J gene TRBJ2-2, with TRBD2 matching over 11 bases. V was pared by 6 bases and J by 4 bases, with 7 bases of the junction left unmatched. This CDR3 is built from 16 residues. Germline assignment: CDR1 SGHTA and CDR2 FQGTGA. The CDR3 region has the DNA TGTGCCAGCAGACCCGGACTAGCGGGCGCCACCGGGGAGCTGTTTTTT. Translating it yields CASRPGLAGATGELFF. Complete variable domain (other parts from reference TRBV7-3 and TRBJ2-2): GAGVSQTPSNKVTEKGKYVELRCDPISGHTALYWYRQSLGQGPEFLIYFQGTGAADDSGLPNDRFFAVRPEGSVSTLKIQRTERGDSAVYLCASRPGLAGATGELFFGEGSRLTVL.

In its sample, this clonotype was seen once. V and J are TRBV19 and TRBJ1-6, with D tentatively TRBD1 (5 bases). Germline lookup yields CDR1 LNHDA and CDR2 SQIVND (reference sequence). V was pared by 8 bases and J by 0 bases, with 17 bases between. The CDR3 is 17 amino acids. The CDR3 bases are TGTGCCAGTCACAACCTAGACGGGGGCTCCTATAATTCACCCCTCCACTTT. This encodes CASHNLDGGSYNSPLHF.

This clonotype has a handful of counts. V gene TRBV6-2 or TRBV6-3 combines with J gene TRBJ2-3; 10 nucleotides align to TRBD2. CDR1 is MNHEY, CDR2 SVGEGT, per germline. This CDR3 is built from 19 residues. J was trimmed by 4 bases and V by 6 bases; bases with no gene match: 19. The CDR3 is CASRRQGWWLAGVSDTQYF. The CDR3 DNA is TGTGCCAGCAGGCGACAGGGGTGGTGGCTAGCGGGAGTTTCAGATACGCAGTATTTT.

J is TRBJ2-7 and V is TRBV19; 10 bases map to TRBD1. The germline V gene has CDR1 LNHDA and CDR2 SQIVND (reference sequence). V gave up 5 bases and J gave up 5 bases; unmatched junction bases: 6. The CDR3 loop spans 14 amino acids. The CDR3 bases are TGTGCCAGTAGTTTCGGACAGGGGGTCCACGAGCAGTACTTC. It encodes CASSFGQGVHEQYF. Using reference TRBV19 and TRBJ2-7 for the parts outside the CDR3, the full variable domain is DGGITQSPKYLFRKEGQNVTLSCEQNLNHDAMYWYRQDPGQGLRLIYYSQIVNDFQKGDIAEGYSVSREKKESFPLTVTSAQKNPTAFYLCASSFGQGVHEQYFGPGTRLTVT.

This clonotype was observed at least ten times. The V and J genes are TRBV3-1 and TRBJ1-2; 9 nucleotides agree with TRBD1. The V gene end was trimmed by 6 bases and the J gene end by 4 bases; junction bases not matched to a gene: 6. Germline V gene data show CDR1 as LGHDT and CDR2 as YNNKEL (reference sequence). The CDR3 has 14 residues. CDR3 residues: CASRGTGRRYGYTF. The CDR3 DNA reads TGTGCCAGCAGAGGGACAGGGAGACGCTATGGCTACACCTTC. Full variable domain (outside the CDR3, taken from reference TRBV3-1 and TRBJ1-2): DTAVSQTPKYLVTQMGNDKSIKCEQNLGHDTMYWYKQDSKKFLKIMFSYNNKELIINETVPNRFSPKSPDKAHLNLHINSLELGDSAVYFCASRGTGRRYGYTFGSGTRLTVV.

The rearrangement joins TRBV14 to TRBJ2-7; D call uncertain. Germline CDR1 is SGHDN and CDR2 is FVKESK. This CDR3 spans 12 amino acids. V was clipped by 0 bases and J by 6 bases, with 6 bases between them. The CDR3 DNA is TGTGCCAGCAGCCAAGAGTGGGTCGAGCAGTACTTC. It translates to CASSQEWVEQYF. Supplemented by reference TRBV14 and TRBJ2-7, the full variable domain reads EAGVTQFPSHSVIEKGQTVTLRCDPISGHDNLYWYRRVMGKEIKFLLHFVKESKQDESGMPNNRFLAERTGGTYSTLKVQPAELEDSGVYFCASSQEWVEQYFGPGTRLTVT.

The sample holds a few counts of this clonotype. CDR3 amino acids: CASSRQGSAFF. The CDR3 DNA reads as TGTGCCAGTAGTAGACAGGGGTCGGCTTTCTTT. The rearrangement joins TRBV19 to TRBJ1-1; TRBD1 matches 8 bases. This CDR3 contains 11 residues. The V gene's germline CDR1 is LNHDA and CDR2 SQIVND (reference sequence). Unmatched junction bases numbered 3, after V lost 4 bases and J lost 11 bases.

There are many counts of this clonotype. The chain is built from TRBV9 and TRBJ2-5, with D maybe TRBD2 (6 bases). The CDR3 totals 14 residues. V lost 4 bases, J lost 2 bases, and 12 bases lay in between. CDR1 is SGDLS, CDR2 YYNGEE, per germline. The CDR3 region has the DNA TGTGCCAGCAGCTGGAGCGGGCAACAAGAGACCCAGTACTTC. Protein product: CASSWSGQQETQYF.

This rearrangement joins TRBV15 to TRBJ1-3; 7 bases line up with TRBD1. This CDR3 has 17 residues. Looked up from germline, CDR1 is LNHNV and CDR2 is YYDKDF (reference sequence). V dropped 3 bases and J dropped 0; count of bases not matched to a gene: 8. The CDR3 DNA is TGTGCCACCAGCAGCCCCCCGGGGACAGCCTCTGGAAACACCATATATTTT. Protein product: CATSSPPGTASGNTIYF.

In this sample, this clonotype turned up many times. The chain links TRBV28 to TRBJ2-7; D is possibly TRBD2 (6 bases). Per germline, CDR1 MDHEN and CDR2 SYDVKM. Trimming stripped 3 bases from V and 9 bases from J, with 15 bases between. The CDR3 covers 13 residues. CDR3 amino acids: CASSFIDGSGQYF. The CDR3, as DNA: TGTGCCAGCAGTTTTATCGACGGGAGTGGGCAGTACTTC.